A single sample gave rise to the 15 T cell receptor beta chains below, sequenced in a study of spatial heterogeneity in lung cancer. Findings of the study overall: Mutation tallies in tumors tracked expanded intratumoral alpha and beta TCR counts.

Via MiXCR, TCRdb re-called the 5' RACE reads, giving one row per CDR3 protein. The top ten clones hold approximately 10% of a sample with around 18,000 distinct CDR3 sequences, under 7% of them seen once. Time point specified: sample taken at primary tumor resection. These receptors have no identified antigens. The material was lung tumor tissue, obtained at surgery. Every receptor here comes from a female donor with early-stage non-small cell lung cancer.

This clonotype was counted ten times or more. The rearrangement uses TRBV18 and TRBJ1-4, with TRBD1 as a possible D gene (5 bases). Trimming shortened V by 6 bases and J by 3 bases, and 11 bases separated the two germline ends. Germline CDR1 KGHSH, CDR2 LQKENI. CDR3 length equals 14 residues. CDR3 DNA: TGTGCCAGCTCTGTCGGGGCTGCTAATGAAAAACTGTTTTTT. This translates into CASSVGAANEKLFF.

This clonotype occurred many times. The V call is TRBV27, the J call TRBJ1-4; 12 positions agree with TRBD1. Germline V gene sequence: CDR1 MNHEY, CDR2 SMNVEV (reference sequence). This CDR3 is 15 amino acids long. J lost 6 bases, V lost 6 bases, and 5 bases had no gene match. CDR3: CASRRGTGGDEKLFF. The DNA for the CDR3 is TGTGCCAGCAGACGCGGGACAGGGGGCGATGAAAAACTGTTTTTT.

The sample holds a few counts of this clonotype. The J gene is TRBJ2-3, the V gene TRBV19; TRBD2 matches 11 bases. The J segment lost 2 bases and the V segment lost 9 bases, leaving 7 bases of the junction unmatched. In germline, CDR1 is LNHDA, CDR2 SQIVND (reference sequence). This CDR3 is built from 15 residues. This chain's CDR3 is CASATSGGLTDTQYF. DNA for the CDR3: TGTGCCAGCGCCACTAGCGGGGGTCTCACAGATACGCAGTATTTT.

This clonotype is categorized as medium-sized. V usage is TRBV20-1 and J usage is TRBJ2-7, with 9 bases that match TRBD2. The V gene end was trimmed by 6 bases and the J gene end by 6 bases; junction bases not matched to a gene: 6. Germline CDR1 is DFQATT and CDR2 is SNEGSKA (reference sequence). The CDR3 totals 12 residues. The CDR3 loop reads CSATLAGPEQYF. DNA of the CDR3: TGCAGTGCCACGCTAGCGGGACCCGAGCAGTACTTC.

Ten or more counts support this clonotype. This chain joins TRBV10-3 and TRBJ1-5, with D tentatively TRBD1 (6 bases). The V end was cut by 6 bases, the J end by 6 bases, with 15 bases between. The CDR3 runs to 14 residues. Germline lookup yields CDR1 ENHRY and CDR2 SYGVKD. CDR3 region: CAIRDSGTSQPQHF. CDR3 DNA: TGTGCCATCAGAGATTCCGGGACAAGTCAGCCCCAGCATTTT.

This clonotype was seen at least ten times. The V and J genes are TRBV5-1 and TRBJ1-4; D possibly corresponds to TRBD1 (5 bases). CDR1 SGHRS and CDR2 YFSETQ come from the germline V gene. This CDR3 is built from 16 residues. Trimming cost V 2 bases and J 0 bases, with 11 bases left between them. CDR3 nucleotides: TGCGCCAGCAGCTTCCGGGACGGAGCAACTAATGAAAAACTGTTTTTT. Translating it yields CASSFRDGATNEKLFF.

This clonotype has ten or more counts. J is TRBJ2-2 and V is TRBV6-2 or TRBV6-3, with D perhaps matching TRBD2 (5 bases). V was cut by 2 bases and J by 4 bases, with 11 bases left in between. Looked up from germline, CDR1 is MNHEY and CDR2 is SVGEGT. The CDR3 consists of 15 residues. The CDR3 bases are TGTGCCAGCAGTTACGATAGCGAAGGCACCGGGGAGCTGTTTTTT. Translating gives CASSYDSEGTGELFF.

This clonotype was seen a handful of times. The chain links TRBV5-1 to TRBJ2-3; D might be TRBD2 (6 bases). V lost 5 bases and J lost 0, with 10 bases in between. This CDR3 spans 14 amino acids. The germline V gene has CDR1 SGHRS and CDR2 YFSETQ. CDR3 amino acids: CASSPGTSTDTQYF. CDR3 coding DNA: TGCGCCAGCAGTCCCGGGACTAGCACAGATACGCAGTATTTT.

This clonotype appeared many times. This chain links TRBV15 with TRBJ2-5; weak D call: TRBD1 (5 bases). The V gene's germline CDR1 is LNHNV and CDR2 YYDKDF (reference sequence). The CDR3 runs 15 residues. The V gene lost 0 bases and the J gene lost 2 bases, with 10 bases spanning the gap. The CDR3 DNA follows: TGTGCCACCAGCAGAGATCCAGGGCTACAAGAGACCCAGTACTTC. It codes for CATSRDPGLQETQYF.

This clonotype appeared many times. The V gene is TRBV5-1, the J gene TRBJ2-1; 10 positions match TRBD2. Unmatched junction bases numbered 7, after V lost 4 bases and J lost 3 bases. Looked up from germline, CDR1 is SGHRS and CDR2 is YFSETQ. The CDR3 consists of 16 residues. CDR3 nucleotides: TGCGCCAGCAGCCCCGGGGCTAGCGGGGGCTACAATGAGCAGTTCTTC. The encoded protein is CASSPGASGGYNEQFF.

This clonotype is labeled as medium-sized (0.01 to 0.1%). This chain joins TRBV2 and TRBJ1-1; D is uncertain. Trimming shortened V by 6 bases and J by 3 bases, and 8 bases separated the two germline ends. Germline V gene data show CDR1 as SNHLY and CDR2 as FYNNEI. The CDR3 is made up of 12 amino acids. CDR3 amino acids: CASSTADTEAFF. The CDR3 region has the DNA TGTGCCAGCAGCACGGCAGACACTGAAGCTTTCTTT.

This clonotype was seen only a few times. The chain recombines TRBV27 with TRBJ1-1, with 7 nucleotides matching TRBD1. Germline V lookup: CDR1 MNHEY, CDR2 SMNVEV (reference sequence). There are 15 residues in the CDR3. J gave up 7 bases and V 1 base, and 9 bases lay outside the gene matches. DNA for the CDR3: TGTGCCAGCAGTTTATACCCTTACAGGGGCCGTGAAGCTTTCTTT. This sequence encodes CASSLYPYRGREAFF.

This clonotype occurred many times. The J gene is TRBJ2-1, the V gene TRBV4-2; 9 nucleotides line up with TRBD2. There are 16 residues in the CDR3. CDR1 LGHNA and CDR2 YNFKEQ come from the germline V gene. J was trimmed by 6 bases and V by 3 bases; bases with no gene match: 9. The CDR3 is CASSQDEAGGANEQFF. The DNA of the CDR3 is TGTGCCAGCAGCCAGGACGAAGCGGGAGGTGCCAATGAGCAGTTCTTC.

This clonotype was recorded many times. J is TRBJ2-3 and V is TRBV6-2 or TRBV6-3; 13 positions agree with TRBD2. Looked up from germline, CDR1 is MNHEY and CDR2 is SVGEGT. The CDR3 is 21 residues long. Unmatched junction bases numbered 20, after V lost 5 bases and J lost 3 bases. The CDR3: CASSHPRIGLAGETRTDTQYF. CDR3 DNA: TGTGCCAGCAGTCACCCCAGAATAGGACTAGCGGGAGAAACAAGGACAGATACGCAGTATTTT.

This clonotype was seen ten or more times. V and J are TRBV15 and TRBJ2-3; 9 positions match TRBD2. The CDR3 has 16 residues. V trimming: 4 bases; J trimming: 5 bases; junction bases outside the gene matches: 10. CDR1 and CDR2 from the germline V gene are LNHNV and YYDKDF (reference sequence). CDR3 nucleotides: TGTGCCACCAGCACCCCTGGAGCGGGAGGTCTAGATACGCAGTATTTT. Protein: CATSTPGAGGLDTQYF.